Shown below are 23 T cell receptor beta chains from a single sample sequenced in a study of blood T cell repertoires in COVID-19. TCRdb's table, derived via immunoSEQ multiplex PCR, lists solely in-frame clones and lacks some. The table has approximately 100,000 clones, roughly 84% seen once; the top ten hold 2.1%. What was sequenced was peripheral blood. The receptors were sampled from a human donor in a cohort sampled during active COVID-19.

In DNA, the CDR3 is TGTGCCATCAGTGGGTCGGGGCTTTACGAGCAGTACTTC. Its protein is CAISGSGLYEQYF. The chain joins TRBV10-3 to TRBJ2-7; D may correspond to TRBD1 or TRBD2 (5 bases each). The CDR3 runs 13 residues. Per the germline V gene, CDR1 is ENHRY and CDR2 is SYGVKD. Trimming cost V 4 bases and J 4 bases, with 11 bases left between them.

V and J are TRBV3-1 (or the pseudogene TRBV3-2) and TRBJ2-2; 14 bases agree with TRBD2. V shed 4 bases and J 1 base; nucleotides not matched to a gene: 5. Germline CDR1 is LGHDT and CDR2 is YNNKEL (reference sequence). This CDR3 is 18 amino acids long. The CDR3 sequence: CASSRTSGGPENTGELFF. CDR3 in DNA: TGTGCCAGCAGCCGGACTAGCGGGGGGCCAGAGAACACCGGGGAGCTGTTTTTT.

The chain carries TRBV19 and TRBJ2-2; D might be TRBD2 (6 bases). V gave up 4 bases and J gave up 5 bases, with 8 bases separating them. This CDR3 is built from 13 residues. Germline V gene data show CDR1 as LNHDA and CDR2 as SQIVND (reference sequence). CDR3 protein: CASSRGDTGELFF. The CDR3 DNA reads TGTGCCAGTAGTAGGGGGGATACCGGGGAGCTGTTTTTT.

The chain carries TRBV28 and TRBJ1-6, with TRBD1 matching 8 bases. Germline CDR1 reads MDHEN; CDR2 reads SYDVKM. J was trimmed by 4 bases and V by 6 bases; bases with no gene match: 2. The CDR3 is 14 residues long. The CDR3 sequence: CASRGQDYNSPLHF. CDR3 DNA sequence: TGTGCCAGCAGGGGACAGGATTATAATTCACCCCTCCACTTT.

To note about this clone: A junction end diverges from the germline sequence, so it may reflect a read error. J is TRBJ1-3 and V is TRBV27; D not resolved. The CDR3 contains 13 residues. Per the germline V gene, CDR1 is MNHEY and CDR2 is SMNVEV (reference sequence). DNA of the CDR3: TGTGCCAGCAGCCCCTGGGCTGGGAACACCATATATTTT. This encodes CASSPWAGNTIYF.

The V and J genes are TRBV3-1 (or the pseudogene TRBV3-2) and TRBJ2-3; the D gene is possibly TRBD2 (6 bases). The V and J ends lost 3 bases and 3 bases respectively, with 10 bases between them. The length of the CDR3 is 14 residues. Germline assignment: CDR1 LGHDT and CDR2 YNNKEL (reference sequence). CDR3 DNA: TGTGCCAGCAGCCAGGGGCTAGCGACAGATACGCAGTATTTT. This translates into CASSQGLATDTQYF.

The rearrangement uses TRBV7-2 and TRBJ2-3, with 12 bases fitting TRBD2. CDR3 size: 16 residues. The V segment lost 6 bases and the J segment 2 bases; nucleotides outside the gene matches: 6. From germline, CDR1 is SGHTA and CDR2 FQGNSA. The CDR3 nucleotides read TGTGCCAGCAGTAGGACTAGCGGGGCCTACACAGATACGCAGTATTTT. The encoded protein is CASSRTSGAYTDTQYF.

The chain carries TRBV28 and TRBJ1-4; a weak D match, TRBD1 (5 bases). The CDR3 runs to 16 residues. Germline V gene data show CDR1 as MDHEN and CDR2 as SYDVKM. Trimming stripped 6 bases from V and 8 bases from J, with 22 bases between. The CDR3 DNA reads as TGTGCCAGCAGCTCCCAGGGCGGTAGCTATGGAGAAAAACTGTTTTTT. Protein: CASSSQGGSYGEKLFF.

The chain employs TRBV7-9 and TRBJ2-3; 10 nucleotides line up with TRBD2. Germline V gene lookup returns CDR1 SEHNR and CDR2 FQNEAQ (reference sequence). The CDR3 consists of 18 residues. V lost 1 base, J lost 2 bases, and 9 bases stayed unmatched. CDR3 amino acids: CASSLGAAGTSVTDTQYF. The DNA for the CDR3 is TGTGCCAGCAGCTTAGGGGCCGCCGGGACTAGCGTCACAGATACGCAGTATTTT.

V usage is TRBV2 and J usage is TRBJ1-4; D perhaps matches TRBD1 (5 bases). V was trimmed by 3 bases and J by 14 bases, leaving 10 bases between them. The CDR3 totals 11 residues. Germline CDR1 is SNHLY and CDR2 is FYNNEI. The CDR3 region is CASSESGALFF. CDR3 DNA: TGTGCCAGCAGTGAGAGCGGGGCGCTGTTTTTT.

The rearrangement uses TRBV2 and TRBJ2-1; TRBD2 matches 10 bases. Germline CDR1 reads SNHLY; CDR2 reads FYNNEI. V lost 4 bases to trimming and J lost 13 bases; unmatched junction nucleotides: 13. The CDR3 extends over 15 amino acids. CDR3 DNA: TGTGCCAGCAGTGCTGGGGTCGAAGGGACTAGCGAACAGTTCTTC. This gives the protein CASSAGVEGTSEQFF. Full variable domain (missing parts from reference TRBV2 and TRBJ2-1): EPEVTQTPSHQVTQMGQEVILRCVPISNHLYFYWYRQILGQKVEFLVSFYNNEISEKSEIFDDQFSVERPDGSNFTLKIRSTKLEDSAMYFCASSAGVEGTSEQFFGPGTRLTVL.

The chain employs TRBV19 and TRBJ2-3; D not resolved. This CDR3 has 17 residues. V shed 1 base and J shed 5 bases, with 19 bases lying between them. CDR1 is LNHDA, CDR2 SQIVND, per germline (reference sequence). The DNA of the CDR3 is TGTGCCAGTAGTATAGTCGGGTCCCGGCCCCGGATAGATACGCAGTATTTT. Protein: CASSIVGSRPRIDTQYF.

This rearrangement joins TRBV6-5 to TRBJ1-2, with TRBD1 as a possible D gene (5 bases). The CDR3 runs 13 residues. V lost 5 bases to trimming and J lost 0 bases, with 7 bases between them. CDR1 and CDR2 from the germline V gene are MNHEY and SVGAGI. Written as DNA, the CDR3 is TGTGCCAGCAGTAGGGGTCCTAACTATGGCTACACCTTC. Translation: CASSRGPNYGYTF.

In DNA form, the CDR3 reads TGTGCCAGCAGTTTATCGGGACAGTTCACTGAAGCTTTCTTT. This sequence encodes CASSLSGQFTEAFF. The rearrangement joins TRBV28 to TRBJ1-1; 7 bases align to TRBD1. J lost 4 bases, V lost 1 base, and 3 bases had no gene match. The CDR3 runs 14 residues. Germline loops: CDR1 MDHEN, CDR2 SYDVKM.

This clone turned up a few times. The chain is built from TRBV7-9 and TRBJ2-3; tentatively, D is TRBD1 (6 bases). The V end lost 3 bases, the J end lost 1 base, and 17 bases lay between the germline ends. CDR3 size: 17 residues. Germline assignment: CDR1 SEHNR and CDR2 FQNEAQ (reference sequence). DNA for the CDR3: TGTGCCAGCAGCTTTGACAGGCCCGCCGGTGGCACAGATACGCAGTATTTT. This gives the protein CASSFDRPAGGTDTQYF.

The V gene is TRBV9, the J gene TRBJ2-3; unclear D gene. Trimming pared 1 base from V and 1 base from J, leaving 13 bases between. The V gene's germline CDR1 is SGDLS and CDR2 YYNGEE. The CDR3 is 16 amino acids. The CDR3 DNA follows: TGTGCCAGCAGCGTAAGCCAGGCCCCCGGCACAGATACGCAGTATTTT. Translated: CASSVSQAPGTDTQYF.

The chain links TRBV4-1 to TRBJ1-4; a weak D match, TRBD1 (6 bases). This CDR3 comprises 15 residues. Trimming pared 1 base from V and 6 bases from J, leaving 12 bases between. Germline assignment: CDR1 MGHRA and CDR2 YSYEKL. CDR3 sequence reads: CASSQGTAMHEKLFF. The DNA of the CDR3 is TGCGCCAGCAGCCAAGGGACAGCTATGCATGAAAAACTGTTTTTT.

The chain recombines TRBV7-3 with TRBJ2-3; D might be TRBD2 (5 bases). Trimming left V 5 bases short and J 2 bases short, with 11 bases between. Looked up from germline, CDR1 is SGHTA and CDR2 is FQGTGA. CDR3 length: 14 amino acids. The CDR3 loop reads CASSPSGPTDTQYF. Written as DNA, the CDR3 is TGTGCCAGCAGCCCCAGCGGTCCCACAGATACGCAGTATTTT.

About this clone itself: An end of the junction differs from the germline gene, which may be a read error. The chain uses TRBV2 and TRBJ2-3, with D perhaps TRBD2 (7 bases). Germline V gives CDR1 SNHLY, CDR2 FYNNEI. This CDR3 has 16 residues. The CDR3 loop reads CASGEDGGRGTDTQYF. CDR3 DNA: TGTGCCAGCGGTGAGGACGGGGGGCGCGGCACAGATACGCAGTATTTT.

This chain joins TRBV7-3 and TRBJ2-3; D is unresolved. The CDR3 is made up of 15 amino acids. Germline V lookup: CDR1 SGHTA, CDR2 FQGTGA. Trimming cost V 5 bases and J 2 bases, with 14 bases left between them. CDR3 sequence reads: CASSPRLANTDTQYF. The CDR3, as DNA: TGTGCCAGCAGCCCCCGTCTCGCGAACACAGATACGCAGTATTTT.

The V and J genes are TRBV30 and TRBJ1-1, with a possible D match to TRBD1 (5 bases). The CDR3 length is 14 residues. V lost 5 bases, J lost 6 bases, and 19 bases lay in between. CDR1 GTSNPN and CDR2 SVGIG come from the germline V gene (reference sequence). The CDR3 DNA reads TGTGCCTGGGACACAACAGGTATTTTCTCTGAAGCTTTCTTT. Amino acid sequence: CAWDTTGIFSEAFF.

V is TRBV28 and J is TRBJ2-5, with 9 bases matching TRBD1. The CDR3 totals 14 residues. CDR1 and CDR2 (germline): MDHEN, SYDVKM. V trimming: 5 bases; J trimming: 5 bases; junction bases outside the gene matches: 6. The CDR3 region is CASSQTGGWETQYF. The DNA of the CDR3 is TGTGCCAGCAGTCAAACAGGGGGCTGGGAGACCCAGTACTTC.

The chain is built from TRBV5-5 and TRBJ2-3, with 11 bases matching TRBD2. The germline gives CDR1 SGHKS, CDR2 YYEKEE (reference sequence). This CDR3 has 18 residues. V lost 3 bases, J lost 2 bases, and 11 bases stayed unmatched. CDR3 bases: TGTGCCAGCAGCTCCCTAGCGGGGGGCATCACCTTCACAGATACGCAGTATTTT. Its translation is CASSSLAGGITFTDTQYF.